Listed below are T cell receptor beta chains from one sample, sequenced in a study of cytomegalovirus exposure and HLA in healthy donors. Clones were read by immunoSEQ multiplex PCR, and TCRdb kept only the in-frame ones, dropping some. The table shows 230,000 or so clones, with 85% to 95% occurring only once. The sequenced material came from PBMCs. These receptors were collected from a girl aged 2-10 years in good health and CMV-seronegative. CDR3s include the opening cysteine and the closing phenylalanine or tryptophan.

>TRBV27|TRBJ2-3|16
CASSFYRYSQTDTQYF
>TRBV4-1|TRBJ2-1|15
CASSQGTGVVDEQFF
>TRBV4-1|TRBJ2-5|14
CASSQFMGGETQYF
>TRBV6-5|TRBJ1-4|13
CASSYFRNKKLFF
>TRBV9|TRBJ2-1|13
CASSEGLDNEQFF
>TRBV10-1|TRBJ2-3|16
CASSDRGGLSTDTQYF
>TRBV5-6|TRBJ2-1|15
CASSGASLAANEQFF
>TRBV7-9|TRBJ2-1|17
CASSLTPGGSSYNEQFF
>TRBV7-9|TRBJ2-1|15
CASSSPGTGYNEQFF
>TRBV4-1|TRBJ2-3|18
CASSQVGGLAGVTDTQYF
>TRBV7-9|TRBJ1-5|15
CASSGINDRDQPQHF
>TRBV2|TRBJ2-7|14
CASSENRGPYEQYF
>TRBV30|TRBJ1-4|14
CAWSGQGTNEKLFF
>TRBV7-4|TRBJ2-3|13
CANPGHPTDTQYF
>TRBV19|TRBJ2-3|12
CATQGVADTQYF
>TRBV5-1|TRBJ2-2|15
CASSSTSGGTGELFF
>TRBV5-4|TRBJ1-2|12
CASSLGGYGYTF
>TRBV5-1|TRBJ2-5|14
CASSLGGGAVEQYF
>TRBV30|TRBJ2-7|13
CAWSMTGADEQYF
>TRBV1|TRBJ2-5|17
CTSSQDQAGGEQETQYF
>TRBV7-9|TRBJ2-3|16
CASSRWSAPSTDTQYF
>TRBV25-1|TRBJ2-1|15
CASSVLAGGNNEQFF
>TRBV15|TRBJ1-2|13
CATSRDQGSGYTF
>TRBV6-5|TRBJ2-5|15
CASSPWGTGQETQYF
>TRBV6-5|TRBJ1-4|14
CASSESSGGEKLFF
>TRBV14|TRBJ2-6|17
CASSQVPWGAGANVLTF
>TRBV27|TRBJ2-1|16
CASSLPRLAGDNEQFF
>TRBV5-6|TRBJ2-7|17
CASSLAGRRTSNYEQYF
>TRBV10-3|TRBJ2-1|14
CAVHSTSGNHEQFF
>TRBV27|TRBJ2-7|15
CASSLITGETYEQYF
>TRBV27|TRBJ1-1|14
CASSRQGTNTEAFF
>TRBV19|TRBJ2-3|14
CASMDRGGTDTQYF
>TRBV6-1|TRBJ2-7|14
CASSEYPGGYEQYF
>TRBV2|TRBJ2-7|15
CASSEDLGGPYEQYF
>TRBV13|TRBJ2-1|17
CASSISIPGGGYNEQFF
>TRBV6-1|TRBJ2-1|18
CASSEKRRLAGVRNEQFF
>TRBV2|TRBJ1-1|15
CASSDLIVVNTEAFF
>TRBV4-2|TRBJ2-3|15
CASSQGGTSGATQYF
>TRBV9|TRBJ2-5|17
CASSVDLAGGIQETQYF
>TRBV21-1|TRBJ2-2|12
CASSYITGELFF
>TRBV21-1|TRBJ1-1|17
CASSKKGAWAAGTEAFF
>TRBV10-2|TRBJ2-7|15
CASSESPSGGYEQYF
>TRBV29-1|-|14
CSVELAGGTYEQYF
>TRBV7-9|TRBJ2-1|15
CASSLEGGPSNEQFF
>TRBV5-1|TRBJ2-3|17
CASSLAGSFPSTDTQYF
>TRBV6-1|TRBJ2-2|15
CASRKRQGLGGELFF
>TRBV10-3|TRBJ2-7|17
CAISGSGLAGKVYEQYF
>TRBV27|TRBJ2-7|21
CASSQKGLGGLAGINTYEQYF
>TRBV19|TRBJ1-4|13
CASSLSRNEKLFF